Sequencing of this T cell receptor (beta chain) was carried out in a study of lymphopenia after photon versus proton radiotherapy. Clones were read by immunoSEQ multiplex PCR, and TCRdb kept only the in-frame ones, dropping some. The table shows 20,000 to 25,000 clones, with 84% occurring only once. Findings of the study overall: Better survival with proton therapy was suggested as possible, not demonstrated. Post-nadir diversity loss with photons came from oligoclonal expansion, particularly CD8+ Temra cells. Under photons, naive T cells and diversity fell while effector/memory populations rose.

This clone was seen more than once but under ten times. Antigen: not known. This CDR3 spans 17 amino acids. The germline V gene has CDR1 MNHEY and CDR2 SMNVEV (reference sequence). Trimming took 5 bases from V and 8 from J, leaving 27 bases between them. The TCR was taken from a woman in her forties or fifties with pancreatic cancer. This chain connects TRBV27 to TRBJ1-2; the D gene is possibly TRBD1 (6 bases). Source: peripheral blood, taken from a patient treated with photon-based radiotherapy. The CDR3 here is CASSPLWGARISGGYTF. In nucleotides, the CDR3 is TGTGCCAGCAGTCCCCTTTGGGGGGCAAGAATATCGGGAGGCTACACCTTC.